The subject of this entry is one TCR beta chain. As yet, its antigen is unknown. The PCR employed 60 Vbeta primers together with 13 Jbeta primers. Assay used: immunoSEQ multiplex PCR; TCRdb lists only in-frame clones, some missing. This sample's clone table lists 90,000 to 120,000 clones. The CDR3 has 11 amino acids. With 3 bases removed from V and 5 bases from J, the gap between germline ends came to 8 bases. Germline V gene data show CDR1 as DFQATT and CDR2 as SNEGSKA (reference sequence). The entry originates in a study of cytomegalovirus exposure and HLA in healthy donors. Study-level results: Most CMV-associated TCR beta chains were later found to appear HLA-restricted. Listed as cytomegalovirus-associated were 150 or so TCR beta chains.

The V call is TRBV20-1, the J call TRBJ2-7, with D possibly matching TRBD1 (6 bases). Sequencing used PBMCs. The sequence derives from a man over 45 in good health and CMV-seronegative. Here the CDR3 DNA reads TGCAGTGCTAGTAACAGGGACGAGCAGTACTTC. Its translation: CSASNRDEQYF.